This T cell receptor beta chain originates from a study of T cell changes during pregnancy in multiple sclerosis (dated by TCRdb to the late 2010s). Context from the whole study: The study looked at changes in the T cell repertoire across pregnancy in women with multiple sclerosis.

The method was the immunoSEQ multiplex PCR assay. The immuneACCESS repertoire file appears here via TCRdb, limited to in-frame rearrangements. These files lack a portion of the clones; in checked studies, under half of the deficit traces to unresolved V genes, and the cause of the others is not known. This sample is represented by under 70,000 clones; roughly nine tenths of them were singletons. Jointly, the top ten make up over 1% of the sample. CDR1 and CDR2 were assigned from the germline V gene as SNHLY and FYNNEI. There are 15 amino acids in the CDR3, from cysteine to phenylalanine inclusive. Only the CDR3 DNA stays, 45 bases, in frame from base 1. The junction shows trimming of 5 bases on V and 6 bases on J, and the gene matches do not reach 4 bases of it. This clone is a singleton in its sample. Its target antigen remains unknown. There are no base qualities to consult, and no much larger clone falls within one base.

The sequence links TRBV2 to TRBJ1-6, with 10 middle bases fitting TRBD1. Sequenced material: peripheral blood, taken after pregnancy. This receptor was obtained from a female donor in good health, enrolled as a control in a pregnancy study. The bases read TGTGCCAGCAGTCTGGGACAGGGGCCTAATTCACCCCTCCACTTT. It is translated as CASSLGQGPNSPLHF.